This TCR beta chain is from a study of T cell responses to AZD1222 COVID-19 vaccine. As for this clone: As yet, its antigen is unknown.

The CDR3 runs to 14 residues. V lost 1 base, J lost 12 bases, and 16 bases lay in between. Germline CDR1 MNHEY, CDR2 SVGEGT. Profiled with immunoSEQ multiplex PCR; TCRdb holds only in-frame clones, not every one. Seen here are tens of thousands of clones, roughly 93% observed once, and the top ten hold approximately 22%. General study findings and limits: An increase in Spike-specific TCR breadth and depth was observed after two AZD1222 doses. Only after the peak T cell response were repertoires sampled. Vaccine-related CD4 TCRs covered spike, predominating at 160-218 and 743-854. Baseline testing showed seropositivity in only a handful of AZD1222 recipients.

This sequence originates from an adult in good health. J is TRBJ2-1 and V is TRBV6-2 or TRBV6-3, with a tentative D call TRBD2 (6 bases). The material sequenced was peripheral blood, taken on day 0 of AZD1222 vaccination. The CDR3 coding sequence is TGTGCCAGCAGTTACTTGGCGGGGCCTTGGGGGCAGTTCTTC. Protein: CASSYLAGPWGQFF.